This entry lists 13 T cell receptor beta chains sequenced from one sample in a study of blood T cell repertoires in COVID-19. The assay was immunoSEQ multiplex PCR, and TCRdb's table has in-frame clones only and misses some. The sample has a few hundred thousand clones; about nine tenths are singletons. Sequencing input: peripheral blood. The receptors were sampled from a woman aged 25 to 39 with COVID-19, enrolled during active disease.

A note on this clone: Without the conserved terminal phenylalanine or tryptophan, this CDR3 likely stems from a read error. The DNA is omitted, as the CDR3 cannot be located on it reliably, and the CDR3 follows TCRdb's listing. CDR3 protein: CASIFLRDRGKRRAL. This rearrangement joins TRBV23-1 to TRBJ2-7; no check of the table's D call, TRBD1, against the DNA was made. TRBV23-1 is sorted into the ORF group, with uncertain function. With termini counted, the CDR3 has 15 amino acids.

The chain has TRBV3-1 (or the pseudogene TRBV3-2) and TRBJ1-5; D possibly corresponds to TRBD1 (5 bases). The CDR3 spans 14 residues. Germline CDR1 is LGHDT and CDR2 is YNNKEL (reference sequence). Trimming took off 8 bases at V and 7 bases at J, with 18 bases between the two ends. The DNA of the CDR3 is TGTGCCAGCCAATCCGGGGAGGGGAGCCAGCCCCAGCATTTT. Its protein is CASQSGEGSQPQHF.

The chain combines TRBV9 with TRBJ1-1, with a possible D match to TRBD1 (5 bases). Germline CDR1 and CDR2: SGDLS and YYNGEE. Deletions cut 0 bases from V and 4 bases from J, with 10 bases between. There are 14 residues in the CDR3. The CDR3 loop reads CASSVAGGGTEAFF. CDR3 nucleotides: TGTGCCAGCAGCGTAGCCGGGGGTGGCACTGAAGCTTTCTTT.

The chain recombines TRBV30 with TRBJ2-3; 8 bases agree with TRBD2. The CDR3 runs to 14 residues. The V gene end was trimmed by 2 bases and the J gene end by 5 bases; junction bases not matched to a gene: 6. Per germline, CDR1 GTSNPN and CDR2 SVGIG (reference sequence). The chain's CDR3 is CAWSPSGGGDTQYF. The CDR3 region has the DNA TGTGCCTGGAGTCCCAGCGGGGGTGGAGATACGCAGTATTTT.

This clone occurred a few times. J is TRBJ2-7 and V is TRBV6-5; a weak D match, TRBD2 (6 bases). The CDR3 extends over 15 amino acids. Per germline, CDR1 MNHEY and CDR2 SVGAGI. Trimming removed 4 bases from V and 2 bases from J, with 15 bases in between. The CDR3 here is CASSSPGTLTYEQYF. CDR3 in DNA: TGTGCCAGCAGTTCCCCCGGGACTTTAACCTACGAGCAGTACTTC.

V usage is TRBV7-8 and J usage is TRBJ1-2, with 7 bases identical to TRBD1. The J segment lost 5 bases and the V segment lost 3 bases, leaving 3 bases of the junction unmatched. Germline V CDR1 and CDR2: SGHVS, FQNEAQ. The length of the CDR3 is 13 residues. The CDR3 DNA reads TGTGCCAGCAGCTTTACAGGGGAATATGGCTACACCTTC. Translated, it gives CASSFTGEYGYTF.

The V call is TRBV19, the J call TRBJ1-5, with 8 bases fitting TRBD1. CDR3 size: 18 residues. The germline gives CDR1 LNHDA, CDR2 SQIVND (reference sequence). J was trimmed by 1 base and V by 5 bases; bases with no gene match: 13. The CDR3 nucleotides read TGTGCCAGTAGTGAGGACAGGGTGCTCCCCTCAAGCAATCAGCCCCAGCATTTT. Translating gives CASSEDRVLPSSNQPQHF.

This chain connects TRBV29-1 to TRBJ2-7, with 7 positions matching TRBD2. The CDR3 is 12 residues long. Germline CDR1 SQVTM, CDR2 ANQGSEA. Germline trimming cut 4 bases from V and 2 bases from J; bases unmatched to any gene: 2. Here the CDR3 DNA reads TGCAGCGTTGGCGGACTAGCCTACGAGCAGTACTTC. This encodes CSVGGLAYEQYF.

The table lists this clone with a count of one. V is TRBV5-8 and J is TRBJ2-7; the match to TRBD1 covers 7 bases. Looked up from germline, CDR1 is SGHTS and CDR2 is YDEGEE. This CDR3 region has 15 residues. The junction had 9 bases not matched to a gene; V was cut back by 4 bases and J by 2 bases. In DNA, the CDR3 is TGTGCCAGCAGCCCCCGACAGGGAGCCCCCTACGAGCAGTACTTC. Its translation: CASSPRQGAPYEQYF.

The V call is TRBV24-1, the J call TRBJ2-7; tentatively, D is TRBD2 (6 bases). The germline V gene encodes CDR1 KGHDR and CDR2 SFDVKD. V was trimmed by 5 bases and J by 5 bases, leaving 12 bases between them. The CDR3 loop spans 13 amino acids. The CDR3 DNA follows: TGTGCCACCAGTGCTCGGGGGATGGACGAGCAGTACTTC. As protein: CATSARGMDEQYF.

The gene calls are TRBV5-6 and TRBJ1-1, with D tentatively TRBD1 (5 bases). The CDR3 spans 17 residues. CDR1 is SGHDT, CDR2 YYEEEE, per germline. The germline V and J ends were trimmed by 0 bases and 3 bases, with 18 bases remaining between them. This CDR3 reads CASSLAGTHPRDTEAFF. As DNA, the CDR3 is TGTGCCAGCAGCTTGGCGGGGACTCATCCTAGGGACACTGAAGCTTTCTTT.

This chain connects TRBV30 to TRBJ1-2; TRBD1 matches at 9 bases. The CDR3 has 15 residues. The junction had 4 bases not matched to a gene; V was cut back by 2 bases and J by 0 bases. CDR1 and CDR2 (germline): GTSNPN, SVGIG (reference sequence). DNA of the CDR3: TGTGCCTGGAGTTTCCGGGACAGGGCTAACTATGGCTACACCTTC. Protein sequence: CAWSFRDRANYGYTF.

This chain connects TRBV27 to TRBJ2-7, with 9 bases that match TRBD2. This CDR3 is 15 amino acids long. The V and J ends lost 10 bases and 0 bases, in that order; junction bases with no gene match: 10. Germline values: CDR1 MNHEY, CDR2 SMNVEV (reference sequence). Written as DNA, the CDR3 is TGTGCCACCCGGACCGGGACTAGCCCCTCCTACGAGCAGTACTTC. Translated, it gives CATRTGTSPSYEQYF.